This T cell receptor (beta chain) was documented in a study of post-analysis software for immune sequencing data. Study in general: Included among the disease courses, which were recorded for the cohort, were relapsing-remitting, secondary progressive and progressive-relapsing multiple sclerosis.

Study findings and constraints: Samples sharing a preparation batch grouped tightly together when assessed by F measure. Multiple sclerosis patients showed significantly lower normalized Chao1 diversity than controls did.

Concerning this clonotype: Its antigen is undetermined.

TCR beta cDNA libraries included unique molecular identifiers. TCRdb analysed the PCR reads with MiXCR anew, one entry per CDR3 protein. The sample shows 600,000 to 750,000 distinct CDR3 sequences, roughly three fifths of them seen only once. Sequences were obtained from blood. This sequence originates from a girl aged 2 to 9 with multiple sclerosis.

The CDR3 nucleotides are TGCGCCAGCAAAGCCATTGCGGGACAGGGGGCCGAGCAGTACTTC. It yields the protein CASKAIAGQGAEQYF. J is TRBJ2-7 and V is TRBV5-1; 12 bases match TRBD1. Germline CDR1 and CDR2: SGHRS and YFSETQ. The CDR3 is made up of 15 amino acids. Trimming removed 6 bases from V and 6 bases from J; junction bases left unmatched: 10.